A selection of T cell receptor beta chains follows, all from one sample in a study of cytomegalovirus exposure and HLA in healthy donors. Method: immunoSEQ multiplex PCR; TCRdb's copy keeps in-frame clones and lacks some. The profile shows around 99,000 clones, around 77% of them singletons. Source material: PBMCs. The receptor source for this set is a male donor in good health and CMV-seronegative. CDR3s include the opening cysteine and the closing phenylalanine or tryptophan. D genes are given only for firm matches. Not every row has a clone size; where given, it reads once, few, many or a size class.

>TRBV6-1|19|TRBJ2-2|.|TRBD2
CASSGGALLAGVTTGELFF
TGTGCCAGCAGTGGGGGGGCCTTACTAGCGGGAGTTACGACCGGGGAGCTGTTTTTT
>TRBV7-8|16|TRBJ2-3|.|.
CASSETTGPRGDTQYF
TGTGCCAGCAGTGAAACCACAGGGCCAAGGGGTGATACGCAGTATTTT
>TRBV9|20|TRBJ2-1|.|TRBD2
CASSGNRTSGSVGSYNEQFF
TGTGCCAGCAGCGGAAACCGGACTAGCGGGAGTGTGGGCTCCTACAATGAGCAGTTCTTC
>TRBV28|12|TRBJ2-7|.|.
CASSLSPAERYF
TGTGCCAGCAGTTTGTCGCCCGCGGAACGGTACTTC
>TRBV19|15|TRBJ2-7|few|.
CASSILQGRDYEQYF
TGTGCCAGTAGTATCCTACAGGGTAGGGACTACGAGCAGTACTTC
>TRBV27|14|TRBJ2-1|.|.
CASSLWAGNNEQFF
TGTGCCAGCAGCCTTTGGGCAGGGAACAATGAGCAGTTCTTC
>TRBV5-1|16|TRBJ2-7|.|.
CASSVGDGGQRYEQYF
TGCGCCAGCAGCGTTGGGGATGGCGGGCAGCGCTACGAGCAGTACTTC
>TRBV18|17|TRBJ2-5|.|TRBD2
CASSPVSSGRGQETQYF
TGTGCCAGCTCACCAGTCTCGAGCGGGAGGGGCCAAGAGACCCAGTACTTC
>TRBV6-1|15|TRBJ2-1|once|TRBD2
CASSELAGEFHEQFF
TGTGCCAGCAGTGAACTAGCGGGAGAGTTCCATGAGCAGTTCTTC
>TRBV19|14|TRBJ2-7|.|TRBD2
CASSRSSGNYEQYF
TGTGCCAGTAGTCGCTCTAGCGGGAACTACGAGCAGTACTTC